These 3 T cell receptor beta chains were all obtained from the same sample, sequenced in a study of cytomegalovirus exposure and HLA in healthy donors. Vbeta (60) and Jbeta (13) primers were used in the PCR. Libraries were prepared by immunoSEQ multiplex PCR; TCRdb keeps only in-frame clonotypes and omits some of them. The sample lists 60,000 to 70,000 clones, 60% to 80% occurring once. The sequenced sample consisted of PBMCs. All receptors come from a middle-aged man in good health and CMV-seropositive.

This clone was counted only a few times. V gene TRBV10-3 combines with J gene TRBJ1-1, with 11 nucleotides matching TRBD1. Losses at the gene ends were 6 bases for V and 3 bases for J; bases not matched to a gene: 3. The germline CDR1 and CDR2 sequences are ENHRY and SYGVKD. The CDR3 loop spans 14 amino acids. In DNA form, the CDR3 reads TGTGCCATCAGGATGGGACAGGGGGACACTGAAGCTTTCTTT. This encodes CAIRMGQGDTEAFF.

This clone has only a few counts. DNA of the CDR3: TGTGCCAGCAGCTTGGATACGACAGGGCGCACCTTC. Its protein product is CASSLDTTGRTF. The chain uses TRBV5-6 and TRBJ1-2; TRBD1 matches 7 bases. The CDR3 totals 12 residues. V lost 0 bases and J lost 13; bases outside the gene matches: 6. The germline V gene encodes CDR1 SGHDT and CDR2 YYEEEE.

The gene calls are TRBV5-4 and TRBJ2-7; 7 bases agree with TRBD2. There are 14 residues in the CDR3. V lost 2 bases and J lost 4; bases outside the gene matches: 6. Germline loops: CDR1 SGHNT, CDR2 YYREEE (reference sequence). CDR3 protein: CASSLSGAIYEQYF. The CDR3 region has the DNA TGTGCCAGCAGCTTAAGCGGGGCAATATACGAGCAGTACTTC.